This T cell receptor beta chain was recorded in a study of shared clonotypes between healthy human individuals. Genomic DNA, for the unsorted samples, came from tens of millions of PBMCs. Assay execution took place at the deep level. The authors split each subset's genomic DNA evenly across several immunoSEQ plates. In the authors' methods: Filtering differed because ImmunoSEQ produced junction-only sequences that carried no quality scores. This table comes from immunoSEQ multiplex PCR, and its TCRdb copy is limited to in-frame clones, with some not included. V, J and clone size derive from that table, while D and trimming were established from the DNA sequence. The sample carries about 450,000 clones, about 80% recorded once. This clone has just a few counts. The sample holds other DNA sequences that translate to the same CDR3. CDR3 length: 14 amino acids. CDR1 is SGHDT and CDR2 is YYEEEE in the germline V gene. V lost 0 bases and J lost 2, with 7 bases in between.

The V gene is TRBV5-6, the J gene TRBJ2-3; TRBD1 might be the D (6 bases). The receptor was isolated from a woman between 35 and 50 years old in good health. Some clones in this sample may be carry-over from other donors' samples. Material: PBMCs. In DNA, the CDR3 is TGTGCCAGCAGCTTGGGGGGGCACACAGATACGCAGTATTTT. Translating gives CASSLGGHTDTQYF.